This note documents a single T cell receptor beta chain sequence. A few counts support this clonotype. What this receptor recognizes is not known. No much larger clone exists at a distance of one base, and base qualities are not known. To prepare the library, 5' RACE was applied. The instrument given in TCRdb is Illumina HiSeq 2000. Template switching added a universal primer binding site, and the final cDNA carried a unique molecular identifier that allowed TCR cDNA molecules to be counted accurately. Specific primers in the conserved constant-segment region were used to synthesize first-strand cDNA for TCR alpha and beta chains. To control for contamination, every cDNA library carried two barcodes: a SMART-Mk sample barcode plus Illumina barcodes. TruSeq adapter sequences and Illumina sample barcodes were added in two successive PCR steps. The TCR alpha and beta cDNA libraries were sequenced on the Illumina HiSeq platform using custom primers. As for the original processing: Raw reads were processed with MiGEC to extract unique molecular identifiers, and MiXCR was used to determine CDR3 positions. Recombination models were inferred per individual with the repgenHMM and IGoR tools using an EM algorithm. Shared clonotypes were analyzed with the tcR package in R, and sharing was normalized by the product of cloneset sizes. To study raw recombination without the effects of thymic and clonal selection, out-of-frame nonproductive sequences were analyzed. Using fastp at Q25 and MiXCR, TCRdb reprocessed the public reads and kept productive beta chains. Rows are unified per CDR3 protein, each entry keeping the most common DNA and genes. None of the V and J calls come from the authors' own analysis; TCRdb made them. This sample gives about 720,000 distinct CDR3 sequences in total; more than 6.5% of them show up just once. In total, the top ten clones hold 0.8% to 1% of the sample.

Every donor was a healthy Caucasian. Three pairs of female monozygotic twins, all aged 18 to 29 years, made up the twin cohort. Peripheral blood mononuclear cells were used as the source from which RNA for TCR libraries was isolated. These data come from a study of identical twins (dated by TCRdb to 2015 to 2016). For the study in its entirety: TCR alpha and beta repertoires from monozygotic twins, unrelated adults of various ages and cord blood were deep-sequenced to test whether fetal clonotypes persist. Replicate twin experiments were performed at different times using different library preparation protocols to rule out contamination.

Including the terminal cysteine and phenylalanine, the CDR3 comprises 17 residues. The only DNA kept is the CDR3, 51 bases in frame from the first base. V and J are truncated by 1 base and 6 bases respectively, leaving an intervening sequence of 16 bases. The germline V gene (reference sequence) provides CDR1 LGHDT and CDR2 YNNKEL. General conclusions and limits of the study: Zero-insertion analyses could be partly confounded by invariant T cells such as MAIT and iNKT, although diverse VJ usage argued against such confounding for most clonotypes. Compared with coincidental sharing between unrelated individuals, out-of-frame TCR alpha sequences shared between twins had an excess of sequences with low generation probability. Excess twin sharing in beta out-of-frame sequences was weaker because fewer shared sequences lowered the signal-to-noise ratio. Recombination models systematically underestimated out-of-frame TCR alpha sharing in monozygotic twins but agreed with sharing between unrelated individuals. Fewer insertions were carried by abundant cord blood beta clonotypes, a similar but weaker trend appeared in young adult naive repertoires, and no such trend appeared in memory repertoires. Because the same donors could not be followed over many years, conclusions were based on cross-sectional statistical analysis.

This same sample was also part of a study on yellow fever vaccine responses in identical twins. From that second study: The authors reported that the T cell response to vaccination in identical twins appeared partly convergent and partly personalized. In identical twins, the study followed T cell clones that responded to the vaccine with precision.

The sample taken for sequencing was PBMCs. This sequence was found in a woman aged 18-29 years in good health. This chain joins TRBV3-1 to TRBJ1-6; tentative D gene TRBD1, with 6 bases matching. The nucleotides read TGTGCCAGCAGCCAAGGCTTCGTGGGACAATCTAATTCACCCCTCCACTTT. This sequence encodes CASSQGFVGQSNSPLHF.